Below, 12 T cell receptor beta chains from the same sample are listed, as sequenced in a study of T cell repertoires in ileal Crohn's disease. Using immunoSEQ multiplex PCR, the repertoire was profiled, and TCRdb retains in-frame clones only, with some absent. Found here are some 27,000 clones, about 80% of them singletons; the top ten hold around 20%. The sample consisted of ileal tissue. The source is an adult with Crohn's disease.

The CDR3 spells CASSSGQGSQETQYF. DNA of the CDR3: TGTGCCAGCAGCTCGGGACAGGGCTCCCAAGAGACCCAGTACTTC. V usage is TRBV5-4 and J usage is TRBJ2-5, with TRBD1 matching over 9 bases. Germline CDR1 is SGHNT and CDR2 is YYREEE (reference sequence). The V and J ends lost 3 bases and 1 base, in that order; junction bases with no gene match: 4. The CDR3 is 15 amino acids.

The CDR3 loop is CASENRHRTEAFF. The CDR3 DNA follows: TGTGCCAGTGAAAACAGGCATCGGACTGAAGCTTTCTTT. The chain uses TRBV19 and TRBJ1-1; perhaps TRBD1 as D (5 bases). Trimming took 8 bases from V and 5 from J, leaving 15 bases between them. The germline gives CDR1 LNHDA, CDR2 SQIVND (reference sequence). The CDR3 length is 13 residues. Full variable domain (remainder filled in from reference TRBV19 and TRBJ1-1): DGGITQSPKYLFRKEGQNVTLSCEQNLNHDAMYWYRQDPGQGLRLIYYSQIVNDFQKGDIAEGYSVSREKKESFPLTVTSAQKNPTAFYLCASENRHRTEAFFGQGTRLTVV.

This clone was detected a few times. The chain links TRBV19 to TRBJ2-3, with 12 bases lining up with TRBD2. The trim removed 3 bases at V and 3 bases at J, leaving 10 bases unmatched. The CDR3 spans 18 residues. Germline CDR1 is LNHDA and CDR2 is SQIVND (reference sequence). CDR3 loop: CASSMALAGGMGTDTQYF. CDR3 nucleotide sequence: TGTGCCAGTAGTATGGCCCTAGCGGGAGGGATGGGTACAGATACGCAGTATTTT. The full variable domain, in which reference TRBV19 and TRBJ2-3 provide the parts outside the CDR3, is DGGITQSPKYLFRKEGQNVTLSCEQNLNHDAMYWYRQDPGQGLRLIYYSQIVNDFQKGDIAEGYSVSREKKESFPLTVTSAQKNPTAFYLCASSMALAGGMGTDTQYFGPGTRLTVL.

The chain recombines TRBV10-1 with TRBJ2-7, with 8 bases fitting TRBD1. V lost 2 bases to trimming and J lost 6 bases; unmatched junction nucleotides: 9. Germline lookup yields CDR1 WNHNN and CDR2 SYGVQD (reference sequence). The CDR3 extends over 15 amino acids. The CDR3 spells CASSEPRTGLSEQYF. The CDR3 nucleotides read TGCGCCAGCAGTGAGCCGAGGACAGGGTTGAGCGAGCAGTACTTC.

This chain connects TRBV10-3 to TRBJ1-4; D is possibly TRBD1 (5 bases). V lost 6 bases to trimming and J lost 5 bases, with 13 bases between them. The germline gives CDR1 ENHRY, CDR2 SYGVKD. The CDR3 loop spans 14 amino acids. The CDR3 protein is CAIREGGTNEKLFF. The CDR3 region has the DNA TGTGCCATCAGGGAAGGAGGGACGAATGAAAAACTGTTTTTT.

This chain links TRBV5-1 with TRBJ2-7; maybe TRBD1 (6 bases). Trimming pared 7 bases from V and 5 bases from J, leaving 16 bases between. The CDR3 is made up of 13 amino acids. The V gene's germline CDR1 is SGHRS and CDR2 YFSETQ. CDR3 region: CASSHHRDHEQYF. CDR3 in DNA: TGCGCCAGCTCCCACCACAGGGACCACGAGCAGTACTTC.

This clone was observed a few times. The chain is built from TRBV6-5 and TRBJ1-2, with D tentatively TRBD1 (5 bases). V was pared by 10 bases and J by 7 bases, with 13 bases between. This CDR3 comprises 11 residues. Germline lookup yields CDR1 MNHEY and CDR2 SVGAGI. The CDR3: CATHHQGGYTF. The DNA of the CDR3 is TGTGCCACCCACCATCAGGGTGGCTACACCTTC.

This chain uses TRBV4-1 with TRBJ2-7; 15 nucleotides agree with TRBD2. V lost 1 base, J lost 13 bases, and 5 bases stayed unmatched. The CDR3 spans 14 residues. Germline CDR1 MGHRA, CDR2 YSYEKL. The CDR3 coding sequence is TGCGCCAGCAGCCAAGCGGGACTAGCGGGGGGCCTATACTTC. This translates into CASSQAGLAGGLYF.

This clone was detected only a few times. The chain joins TRBV5-6 to TRBJ1-4; 9 bases align to TRBD1. V was pared by 4 bases and J by 8 bases, with 9 bases of the junction left unmatched. CDR1 SGHDT and CDR2 YYEEEE come from the germline V gene. The CDR3 runs to 15 residues. The chain's CDR3 is CASSPGTGRTEKLFF. CDR3 DNA: TGTGCCAGCAGCCCAGGGACAGGGAGGACCGAAAAACTGTTTTTT.

The genes are TRBV7-7 and TRBJ2-1; 9 bases align to TRBD1. CDR3 size: 15 residues. The V gene end was trimmed by 4 bases and the J gene end by 5 bases; junction bases not matched to a gene: 6. Germline CDR1 is SSHAT and CDR2 is FNYEAQ (reference sequence). CDR3 bases: TGTGCCAGCAGCTCGGCCGGGACAGGGAACAATGAGCAGTTCTTC. The encoded protein is CASSSAGTGNNEQFF.

The rearrangement joins TRBV6-5 to TRBJ1-5; 12 bases map to TRBD1. CDR3 length: 14 amino acids. Germline CDR1 MNHEY, CDR2 SVGAGI. The J segment lost 7 bases and the V segment lost 6 bases, leaving 4 bases of the junction unmatched. For the CDR3, the DNA is TGTGCCAGCAGGGGGACAGGGGGCGGGCAGCCCCAGCATTTT. It encodes CASRGTGGGQPQHF.

The chain links TRBV5-1 to TRBJ2-7, with 8 bases that match TRBD1. The length of the CDR3 is 14 residues. CDR1 and CDR2 from the germline V gene are SGHRS and YFSETQ. V was pared by 7 bases and J by 1 base, with 7 bases of the junction left unmatched. In DNA, the CDR3 is TGCGCCAGCCGTAGGACAGGGACATCCTACGAGCAGTACTTC. This codes for CASRRTGTSYEQYF.